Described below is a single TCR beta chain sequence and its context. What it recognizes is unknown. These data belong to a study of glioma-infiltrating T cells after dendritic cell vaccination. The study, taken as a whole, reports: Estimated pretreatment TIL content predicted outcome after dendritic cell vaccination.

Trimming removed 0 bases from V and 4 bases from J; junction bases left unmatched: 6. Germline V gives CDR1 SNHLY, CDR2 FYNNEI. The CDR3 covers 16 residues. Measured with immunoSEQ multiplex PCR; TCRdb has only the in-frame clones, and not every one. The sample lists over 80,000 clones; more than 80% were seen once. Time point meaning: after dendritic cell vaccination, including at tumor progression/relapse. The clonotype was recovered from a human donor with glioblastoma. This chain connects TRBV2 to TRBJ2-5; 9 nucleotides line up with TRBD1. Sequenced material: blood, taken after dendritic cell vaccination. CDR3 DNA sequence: TGTGCCAGCAGTGAAGCGGGGACAGGGAGGATAGAGACCCAGTACTTC. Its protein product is CASSEAGTGRIETQYF.